The clone carrying this T cell receptor beta chain was recorded only once. Germline lookup yields CDR1 MDHEN and CDR2 SYDVKM. V was pared by 9 bases and J by 5 bases, with 8 bases of the junction left unmatched. This CDR3 contains 14 residues. In the authors' workflow: Nucleated cell number was recorded as an estimate derived from reference gene primer amplification. The data were produced by immunoSEQ multiplex PCR, yet TCRdb's version contains in-frame clones alone and is incomplete. The V and J calls and clone size come from that table; D and trimming were worked out from the DNA. The table records 380,000 or so clones, around 92% of them present only once. The data originate from a study of blood T cell repertoires in COVID-19.

Sequenced: peripheral blood. The gene calls are TRBV28 and TRBJ1-4; 8 positions agree with TRBD1. The receptor was isolated from a middle-aged man with acute or convalescent COVID-19. The CDR3 sequence: CASKRDRTNEKLFF. Written as DNA, the CDR3 is TGTGCCAGTAAACGGGACAGGACGAATGAAAAACTGTTTTTT.